The rows below give T cell receptor beta chains drawn from one sample of a study of response to subunit inactivated influenza vaccine. TCRdb called the RT-PCR reads again in MiXCR, with one record for every CDR3 protein. The repertoire holds about 310,000 distinct CDR3 sequences, 20% to 25% seen once, with about 9.4% in the top ten. The sequencing here drew on PBMCs from blood, taken less than 22 months after vaccination. Source of these receptors: a man between 45 and 75 years old who received an inactivated influenza vaccine. The CDR3 runs from the conserved cysteine through the conserved F or W. The D gene is left open where the match is weak. A clone size is listed for some rows: how often the clone was seen (once, few, many), or a class if it is expanded.

d_gene	v_gene	abundance	len	j_gene	CDR3nt	CDR3aa
-	TRBV9	-	14	TRBJ1-3	TGTGCCACCTCGCGGTCAGCCTCTGGAAACACCATATATTTT	CATSRSASGNTIYF
-	TRBV20-1	-	14	TRBJ1-1	TGCAGTGCTAGAGTTGCGACAGCGAACACTGAAGCTTTCTTT	CSARVATANTEAFF
-	TRBV20-1	-	14	TRBJ1-2	TGCAGTGCTAGAGCCCGCGGGGCAAACTATGGCTACACCTTC	CSARARGANYGYTF
-	TRBV18	once	13	TRBJ2-1	TGTGCCAGCTCCCCCGGGGGAAGGGGTGAGCAGTTCTTC	CASSPGGRGEQFF
-	TRBV18	few	14	TRBJ1-1	TGTGCCAGCTCACCTGACAGTGCAGGGACTGAAGCTTTCTTT	CASSPDSAGTEAFF
-	TRBV20-1	-	13	TRBJ1-5	TGCAGTGCTAGAGTAGGTTGGGATCAGCCCCAGCATTTT	CSARVGWDQPQHF
TRBD2	TRBV5-1	-	15	TRBJ2-3	TGCGCCAGCAGCTTGACCGGGACTAGGGGAGATACGCAGTATTTT	CASSLTGTRGDTQYF
-	TRBV28	-	12	TRBJ1-2	TGTGCCAGCAGTTCCTGGGGCCATGGCTACACCTTC	CASSSWGHGYTF
-	TRBV28	few	15	TRBJ1-6	TGTGCCAGCAGACAGGACAGCTCCTATAATTCACCCCTCCACTTT	CASRQDSSYNSPLHF
-	TRBV6-2/TRBV6-3	-	14	TRBJ1-6	TGTGCCAGCAGGTTATCTGCCCTTAATTCACCCCTCCACTTT	CASRLSALNSPLHF
TRBD1	TRBV4-1	-	15	TRBJ2-7	TGCGCCAGCAGCCAAGGTGTGACAGGGTTCAACGAGCAGTACTTC	CASSQGVTGFNEQYF
-	TRBV7-9	-	13	TRBJ2-7	TGTGCCAGCAGCATGGGCAGCGGCCACGAGCAGTACTTC	CASSMGSGHEQYF
-	TRBV20-1	-	14	TRBJ2-5	TGCAGTGCTAGAGATCTAGGGTTCCAAGAGACCCAGTACTTC	CSARDLGFQETQYF
-	TRBV7-2	few	15	TRBJ1-5	TGTGCCAGCAGCTTAGAAGGGGACCGCAATCAGCCCCAGCATTTT	CASSLEGDRNQPQHF
TRBD1	TRBV7-2	-	14	TRBJ2-5	TGTGCCAGCAGCTTAACAGGGGGCGCAGGGACCCAGTACTTC	CASSLTGGAGTQYF
-	TRBV12-3/TRBV12-4	-	13	TRBJ1-2	TGTGCCAGCAGTTTCAACGGACCTTATGGCTACACCTTC	CASSFNGPYGYTF
-	TRBV28	few	15	TRBJ2-4	TGTGCCAGCAGTTTTGCCGGACCCAGTTCCAACATTCAGTACTTC	CASSFAGPSSNIQYF
-	TRBV12-3/TRBV12-4	many	14	TRBJ2-1	TGTGCCAGCAGTTTACCGCAGGGGAACAATGAGCAGTTCTTC	CASSLPQGNNEQFF
-	TRBV2	-	16	TRBJ2-3	TGTGCCAGCAGTGAACTTGGTAAAAGATCCACAGATACGCAGTATTTT	CASSELGKRSTDTQYF
-	TRBV4-1	few	14	TRBJ2-2	TGCGCCAGCAGCCAAGAGGGAAAGACCGGGGAGCTGTTTTTT	CASSQEGKTGELFF
-	TRBV6-1	-	15	TRBJ2-5	TGTGCCAGCAGCCAAGGGGACCGGGCCCAAGAGACCCAGTACTTC	CASSQGDRAQETQYF
-	TRBV10-3	-	14	TRBJ1-1	TGTGCCATCAGGGCAGGGCAGGTCGGCACTGAAGCTTTCTTT	CAIRAGQVGTEAFF
TRBD1	TRBV29-1	once	13	TRBJ2-7	TGCAGCGTTTCTGGGACAGGGGCCCACGAGCAGTACTTC	CSVSGTGAHEQYF
TRBD1	TRBV4-3	few	16	TRBJ1-2	TGCGCCAGCAGCCAAGATTGGACAGGGGGCAACTATGGCTACACCTTC	CASSQDWTGGNYGYTF
-	TRBV29-1	-	15	TRBJ1-1	TGCAGCGCATCCTCACCGACTTACGAGAACACTGAAGCTTTCTTT	CSASSPTYENTEAFF
TRBD1	TRBV11-2	few	15	TRBJ2-7	TGTGCCAGCAGTATTTACCCGGGACAGGGAAGCGAGCAGTACTTC	CASSIYPGQGSEQYF
-	TRBV5-4	few	14	TRBJ1-4	TGTGCCAGCAGCCCGTACCTCGAGCCTGAAAAACTGTTTTTT	CASSPYLEPEKLFF
-	TRBV5-1	-	11	TRBJ2-1	TGCGCCAGCAGCACCGGGAGAATTCAGTTCTTC	CASSTGRIQFF
-	TRBV28	-	11	TRBJ1-4	TGTGCGTCGGGAGCAGTTGAAAAACTGTTTTTT	CASGAVEKLFF
-	TRBV4-2	-	17	TRBJ1-3	TGTGCCAGCAGCCCGGCGGCGGGCCGGGCGAGTGGAAACACCATATATTTT	CASSPAAGRASGNTIYF
-	TRBV6-1	few	13	TRBJ2-7	TGTGCCAGCAACGGACGGGGTGTGGACGAGCAGTACTTC	CASNGRGVDEQYF
-	TRBV5-4	many	13	TRBJ1-2	TGTGCCAGCACAGAACGAGAGGTCTATGGCTACACCTTC	CASTEREVYGYTF
-	TRBV7-2	few	14	TRBJ1-1	TGTGCCAGCAGCCAATCTAACGTGAACACTGAAGCTTTCTTT	CASSQSNVNTEAFF
TRBD1	TRBV10-3	-	15	TRBJ2-1	TGTGCCATCAGTGAGGACAGGGGCTCCTACAATGAGCAGTTCTTC	CAISEDRGSYNEQFF
TRBD2	TRBV6-5	-	15	TRBJ2-1	TGTGCCAGCAGTTACTCGCGGGAGGGCCCGAAGGAGCAGTTCTTC	CASSYSREGPKEQFF
TRBD1	TRBV7-6	once	14	TRBJ2-7	TGTGCCAGCAGCTTAATGGGACAGGGCTACGAGCAGTACTTC	CASSLMGQGYEQYF
TRBD1	TRBV15	-	18	TRBJ2-4	TGTGCCACCAGCGTCGGGACAGGGGGCTCCTTAGCCAAAAACATTCAGTACTTC	CATSVGTGGSLAKNIQYF
TRBD2	TRBV7-8	few	18	TRBJ2-1	TGTGCCAGCAGCTTAGTGTCGGCTAGCGGGCGATCCTACAATGAGCAGTTCTTC	CASSLVSASGRSYNEQFF
TRBD1	TRBV13	few	15	TRBJ1-1	TGTGCCAGCAGCTCGGGACAGGGAATACCCACTGAAGCTTTCTTT	CASSSGQGIPTEAFF
-	TRBV12-3/TRBV12-4	many	14	TRBJ1-1	TGTGCCAGCAGTTTCGGGGGGGCCATCACTGAAGCTTTCTTT	CASSFGGAITEAFF